A selection of T cell receptor beta chains follows, all from one sample in a study of naive and memory T cell subsets. TCRdb re-analysed the 5' RACE reads in MiXCR, keeping a single row per CDR3 protein. The sample holds some 60,000 distinct CDR3 sequences, more than 7.5% seen once. The receptors derive from a female donor in good health. CDR3s include the opening cysteine and the closing phenylalanine or tryptophan. The D gene is left open where the match is weak. Where a row states a size, it is once, few, many or the class of an expanded clone; other rows omit it.

j_gene	d_gene	abundance	v_gene	CDR3aa	CDR3nt
TRBJ1-4	NA	few	TRBV28	CASSLQPSNEKLFF	TGTGCCAGCAGTTTACAGCCATCTAATGAAAAACTGTTTTTT
TRBJ2-3	TRBD2	many	TRBV5-1	CASSLARRGGGDTQYF	TGCGCCAGCAGCTTGGCCAGGCGGGGGGGCGGAGATACGCAGTATTTT
TRBJ2-1	TRBD1	NA	TRBV29-1	CSILPETGGYNEQFF	TGCAGCATTCTTCCGGAGACAGGGGGCTACAATGAGCAGTTCTTC
TRBJ1-2	NA	few	TRBV27	CASSPRSEGGYTF	TGTGCCAGCAGTCCCCGTTCTGAGGGTGGCTACACCTTC
TRBJ1-2	NA	once	TRBV13	CASSFRDTGNYGYTF	TGTGCCAGCAGCTTCCGGGACACCGGTAACTATGGCTACACCTTC
TRBJ1-2	TRBD1	few	TRBV27	CATGPRGNNYGYTF	TGTGCCACCGGCCCCAGGGGGAATAACTATGGCTACACCTTC
TRBJ1-6	NA	few	TRBV6-1	CASRTSGSWNSPLHF	TGTGCCAGCAGAACCTCGGGAAGCTGGAATTCACCCCTCCACTTT
TRBJ1-2	NA	many	TRBV6-2/TRBV6-3	CASSYIGFGYTF	TGTGCCAGCAGTTATATCGGGTTCGGCTACACCTTC
TRBJ2-5	NA	NA	TRBV19	CASKTQYF	TGTGCCAGTAAGACCCAGTACTTC
TRBJ1-2	TRBD1	many	TRBV18	CASSPGTVYGYTF	TGTGCCAGCTCACCCGGGACAGTTTATGGCTACACCTTC
TRBJ1-3	NA	NA	TRBV12-3/TRBV12-4	CASRYGTQGNTIYF	TGTGCCAGCAGATACGGGACTCAGGGAAACACCATATATTTT
TRBJ1-6	TRBD1	NA	TRBV12-3/TRBV12-4	CASSQGTGSSSPLHF	TGTGCCAGCAGTCAAGGGACAGGGAGTTCTTCACCCCTCCACTTT
TRBJ2-7	TRBD1	few	TRBV7-2	CASSLDATGGTYGQYF	TGTGCCAGCAGCTTAGATGCGACAGGGGGCACCTATGGACAGTACTTC
TRBJ1-5	NA	many	TRBV29-1	CSVSGMNQPQHF	TGCAGCGTTAGTGGAATGAATCAGCCCCAGCATTTT
TRBJ1-2	NA	NA	TRBV28	CASYGGLVYGDTF	TGTGCCAGCTACGGTGGGTTGGTCTATGGCGACACCTTC
TRBJ1-5	NA	many	TRBV6-2/TRBV6-3	CASSYSFGGSQPQHF	TGTGCCAGCAGTTACTCATTCGGGGGGAGTCAGCCCCAGCATTTT